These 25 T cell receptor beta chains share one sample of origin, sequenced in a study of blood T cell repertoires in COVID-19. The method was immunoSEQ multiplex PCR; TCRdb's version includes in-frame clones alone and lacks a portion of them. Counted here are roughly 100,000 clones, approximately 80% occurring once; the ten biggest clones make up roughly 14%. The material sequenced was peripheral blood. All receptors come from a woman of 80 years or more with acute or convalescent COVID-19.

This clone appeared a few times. CDR3 residues: CASSGWSEKLFF. CDR3 in DNA: TGTGCCAGCAGCGGATGGAGTGAAAAACTGTTTTTT. The J gene is TRBJ1-4, the V gene TRBV7-9; no definite D call. Germline V gene sequence: CDR1 SEHNR, CDR2 FQNEAQ (reference sequence). The CDR3 spans 12 residues. V lost 5 bases to trimming and J lost 7 bases, with 8 bases between them.

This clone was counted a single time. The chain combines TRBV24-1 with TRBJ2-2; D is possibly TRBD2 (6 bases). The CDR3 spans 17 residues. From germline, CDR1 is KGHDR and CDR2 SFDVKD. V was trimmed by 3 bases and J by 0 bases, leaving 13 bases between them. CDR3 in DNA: TGTGCCACCAGTGATATCGGGACTGTCGCGAACACCGGGGAGCTGTTTTTT. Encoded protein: CATSDIGTVANTGELFF.

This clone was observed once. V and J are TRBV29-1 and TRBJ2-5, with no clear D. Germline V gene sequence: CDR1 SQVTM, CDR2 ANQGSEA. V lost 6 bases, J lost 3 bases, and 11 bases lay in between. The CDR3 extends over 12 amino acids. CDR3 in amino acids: CSVRVAEETQYF. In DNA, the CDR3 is TGCAGCGTCCGGGTCGCCGAAGAGACCCAGTACTTC.

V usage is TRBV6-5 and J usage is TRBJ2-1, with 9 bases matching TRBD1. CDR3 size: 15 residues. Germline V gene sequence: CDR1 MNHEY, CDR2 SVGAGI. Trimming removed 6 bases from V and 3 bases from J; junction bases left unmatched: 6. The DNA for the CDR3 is TGTGCCAGCAGATCGGGACAGGGCAGCTACAATGAGCAGTTCTTC. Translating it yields CASRSGQGSYNEQFF.

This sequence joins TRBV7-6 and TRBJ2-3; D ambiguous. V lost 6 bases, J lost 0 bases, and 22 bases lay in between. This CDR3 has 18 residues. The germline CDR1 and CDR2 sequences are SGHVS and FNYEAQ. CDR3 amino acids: CASRSFPSGHGSTDTQYF. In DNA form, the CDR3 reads TGTGCCAGCAGGAGCTTTCCCTCGGGTCACGGGAGCACAGATACGCAGTATTTT.

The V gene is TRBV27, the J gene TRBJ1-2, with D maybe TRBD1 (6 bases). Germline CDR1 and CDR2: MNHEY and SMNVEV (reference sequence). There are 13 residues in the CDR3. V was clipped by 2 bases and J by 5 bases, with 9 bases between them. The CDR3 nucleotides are TGTGCCAGCAGTTTAGAAAGGGGGTATGGCTACACCTTC. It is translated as CASSLERGYGYTF.

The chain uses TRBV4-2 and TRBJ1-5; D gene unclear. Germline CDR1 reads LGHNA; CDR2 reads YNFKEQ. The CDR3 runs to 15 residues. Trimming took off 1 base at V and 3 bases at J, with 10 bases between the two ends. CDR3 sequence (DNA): TGTGCCAGCAGCCAAGGTAGTGGTCTCAATCAGCCCCAGCATTTT. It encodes CASSQGSGLNQPQHF.

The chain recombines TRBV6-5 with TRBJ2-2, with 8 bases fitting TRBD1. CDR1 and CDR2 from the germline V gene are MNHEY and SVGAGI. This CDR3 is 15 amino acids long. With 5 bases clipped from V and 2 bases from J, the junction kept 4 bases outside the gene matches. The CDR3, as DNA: TGTGCCAGCAGTACAGGGGGGTTTAACACCGGGGAGCTGTTTTTT. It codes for CASSTGGFNTGELFF.

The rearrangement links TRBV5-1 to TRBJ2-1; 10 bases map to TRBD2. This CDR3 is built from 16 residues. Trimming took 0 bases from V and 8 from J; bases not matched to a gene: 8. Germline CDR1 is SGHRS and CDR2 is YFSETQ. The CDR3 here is CASSLGSGRAGDEQFF. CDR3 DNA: TGCGCCAGCAGCTTGGGCAGCGGGAGGGCCGGCGATGAGCAGTTCTTC.

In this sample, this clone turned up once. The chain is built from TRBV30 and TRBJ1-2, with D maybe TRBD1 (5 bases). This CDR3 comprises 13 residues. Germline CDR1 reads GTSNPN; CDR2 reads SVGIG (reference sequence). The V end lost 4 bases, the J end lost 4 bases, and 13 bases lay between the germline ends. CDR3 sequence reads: CAWTPGVVYGYTF. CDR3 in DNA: TGTGCCTGGACCCCGGGGGTGGTCTATGGCTACACCTTC.

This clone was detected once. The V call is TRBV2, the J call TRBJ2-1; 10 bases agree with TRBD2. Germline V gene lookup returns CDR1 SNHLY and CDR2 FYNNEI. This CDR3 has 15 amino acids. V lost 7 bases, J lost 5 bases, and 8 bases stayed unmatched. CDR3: CASTPGLAENNEQFF. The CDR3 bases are TGTGCCAGCACCCCCGGACTAGCGGAAAACAATGAGCAGTTCTTC.

CDR3 amino acids: CASSLEGTGELYGYTF. CDR3 bases: TGTGCCAGCAGCTTAGAGGGGACAGGGGAGCTCTATGGCTACACCTTC. This rearrangement joins TRBV7-2 to TRBJ1-2, with 10 bases matching TRBD1. After removal of 1 base from V and 4 bases from J, the junction contained 6 bases not matched to a gene. Germline CDR1 SGHTA, CDR2 FQGNSA. The length of the CDR3 is 16 residues.

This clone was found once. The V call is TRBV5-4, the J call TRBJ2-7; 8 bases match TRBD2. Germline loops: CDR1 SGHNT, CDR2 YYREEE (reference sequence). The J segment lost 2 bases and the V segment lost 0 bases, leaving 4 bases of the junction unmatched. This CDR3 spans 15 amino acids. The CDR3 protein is CASSLGVSGTYEQYV. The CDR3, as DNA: TGTGCCAGCAGCTTGGGAGTTAGCGGGACCTACGAGCAGTACGTC.

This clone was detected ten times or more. The CDR3 loop is CASSPDRVGNQPQHF. The CDR3 region has the DNA TGTGCCAGTAGCCCTGACAGGGTGGGCAATCAGCCCCAGCATTTT. The chain carries TRBV19 and TRBJ1-5, with 7 bases aligning to TRBD1. V lost 6 bases, J lost 2 bases, and 7 bases stayed unmatched. This CDR3 is 15 amino acids long. Germline CDR1 LNHDA, CDR2 SQIVND (reference sequence).

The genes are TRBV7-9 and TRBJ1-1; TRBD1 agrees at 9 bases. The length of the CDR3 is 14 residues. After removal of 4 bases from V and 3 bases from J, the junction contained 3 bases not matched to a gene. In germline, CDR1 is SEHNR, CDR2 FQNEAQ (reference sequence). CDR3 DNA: TGTGCCAGCAGCTCTCGGACAGGGGACACTGAAGCTTTCTTT. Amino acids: CASSSRTGDTEAFF.

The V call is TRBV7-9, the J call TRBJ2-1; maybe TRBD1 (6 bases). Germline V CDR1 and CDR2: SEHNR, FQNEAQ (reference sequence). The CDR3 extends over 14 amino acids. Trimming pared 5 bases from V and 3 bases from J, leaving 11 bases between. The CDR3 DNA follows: TGTGCCAGCAGCCTGGACAGATACTACAATGAGCAGTTCTTC. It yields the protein CASSLDRYYNEQFF.

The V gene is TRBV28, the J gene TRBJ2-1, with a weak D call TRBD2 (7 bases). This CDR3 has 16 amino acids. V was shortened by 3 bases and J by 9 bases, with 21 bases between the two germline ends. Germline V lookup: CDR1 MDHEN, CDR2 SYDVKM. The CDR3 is CASSFEMGRGGSEQFF. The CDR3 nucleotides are TGTGCCAGCAGTTTCGAGATGGGCAGGGGAGGGTCTGAGCAGTTCTTC.

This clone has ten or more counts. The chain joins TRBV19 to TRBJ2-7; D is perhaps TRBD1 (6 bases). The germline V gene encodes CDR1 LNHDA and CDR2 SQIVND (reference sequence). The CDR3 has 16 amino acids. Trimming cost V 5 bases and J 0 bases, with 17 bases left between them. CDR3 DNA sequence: TGTGCCAGTAGTGACCCCACCGAGACAGGCTCCTACGAGCAGTACTTC. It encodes CASSDPTETGSYEQYF.

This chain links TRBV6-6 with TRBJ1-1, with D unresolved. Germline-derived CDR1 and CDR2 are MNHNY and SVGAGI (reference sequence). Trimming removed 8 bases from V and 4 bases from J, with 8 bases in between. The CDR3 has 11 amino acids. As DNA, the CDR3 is TGTGCCAGCGCGAGTAGCACTGAAGCTTTCTTT. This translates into CASASSTEAFF.

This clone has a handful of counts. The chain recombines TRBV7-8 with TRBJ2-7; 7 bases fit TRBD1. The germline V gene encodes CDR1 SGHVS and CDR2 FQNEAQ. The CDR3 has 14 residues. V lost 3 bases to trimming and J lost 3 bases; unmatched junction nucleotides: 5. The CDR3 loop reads CASSLKGGNYEQYF. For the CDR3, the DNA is TGTGCCAGCAGCTTGAAAGGGGGCAACTACGAGCAGTACTTC.

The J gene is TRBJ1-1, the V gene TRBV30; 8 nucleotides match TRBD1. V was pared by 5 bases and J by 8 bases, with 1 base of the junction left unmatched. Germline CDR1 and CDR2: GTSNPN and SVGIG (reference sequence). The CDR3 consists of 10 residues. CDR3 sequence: CAWGDREAFF. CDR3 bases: TGTGCCTGGGGGGACAGGGAAGCTTTCTTT.

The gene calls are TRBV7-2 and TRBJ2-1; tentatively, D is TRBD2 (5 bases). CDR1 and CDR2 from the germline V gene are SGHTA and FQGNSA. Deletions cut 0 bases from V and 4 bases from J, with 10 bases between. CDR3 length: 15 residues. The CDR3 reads CASSLAGVKYNEQFF. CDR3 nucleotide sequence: TGTGCCAGCAGCTTAGCGGGAGTAAAGTACAATGAGCAGTTCTTC.

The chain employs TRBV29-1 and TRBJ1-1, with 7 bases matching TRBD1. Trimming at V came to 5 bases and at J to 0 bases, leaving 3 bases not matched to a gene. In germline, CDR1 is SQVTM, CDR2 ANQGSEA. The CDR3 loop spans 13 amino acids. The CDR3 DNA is TGCAGCGTTCGGACAGGTCTGAACACTGAAGCTTTCTTT. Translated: CSVRTGLNTEAFF.

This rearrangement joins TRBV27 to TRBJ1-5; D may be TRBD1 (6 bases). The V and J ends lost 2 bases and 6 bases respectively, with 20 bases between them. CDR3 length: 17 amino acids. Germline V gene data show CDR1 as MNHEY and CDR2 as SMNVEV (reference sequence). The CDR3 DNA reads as TGTGCCAGCAGTTTAGAAGCGGGGGCGCGTTTCGGTCAGCCCCAGCATTTT. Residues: CASSLEAGARFGQPQHF.

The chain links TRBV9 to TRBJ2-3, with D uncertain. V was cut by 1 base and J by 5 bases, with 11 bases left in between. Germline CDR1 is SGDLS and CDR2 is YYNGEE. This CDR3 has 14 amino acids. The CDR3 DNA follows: TGTGCCAGCAGCGTATTCAGCGCCCTAGATACGCAGTATTTT. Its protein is CASSVFSALDTQYF.